This T cell receptor beta chain is drawn from a study of regulatory T cells in long-lasting Graves disease (TCRdb year 2021). The study in broad terms: Newly diagnosed Graves' disease patients had taken antithyroid drugs for less than 3 months. Peripheral blood TCR sequencing and RNA sequencing compared persistent Graves' disease patients with newly diagnosed Graves' disease patients. The study was conducted in China and was registered as a clinical trial. TCR sequencing covered some 13 persistent and approximately 20 newly diagnosed Graves' disease patients, some 35 samples in total.

What the work shows at the level of the full study, not this receptor alone: The authors acknowledged the small sample size as a limitation that may reduce accuracy. Persistent Graves' disease patients showed lower TCR Shannon entropy and fewer highly expanded clones than newly diagnosed patients, suggesting clonal expansion. Only the TCR beta chain was sequenced and analyzed. TRBV28, TRBJ1-2 and TRBJ2-5 were preferentially used in persistent disease, while TRBV20-1 and TRBJ2-1 were favored in newly diagnosed disease. Persistent patients shared more public clonotypes among themselves (around 2,500) than newly diagnosed patients did (about 970). Only peripheral blood was studied, because thyroid tissue, the primary lesion, was inaccessible.

The time point tag for this specimen amounts to: newly diagnosed GD, antithyroid drugs for less than 3 months. For both TCR sequencing and RNA sequencing, RNA was extracted from PBMCs using TRIzol. The diagnosis of Graves' disease followed American Thyroid Association guidelines. Recruitment of patients was carried out at an endocrinology department in Xi'an, China. Each patient gave 9 to 10 milliliters of peripheral blood, collected in an EDTA anticoagulant tube. Ficoll Paque Plus density gradient separation was used to isolate PBMCs, and no further T cell sorting was done. An Agilent 2100 Bioanalyzer and agarose gel were used to assess RNA quality, and a NanoDrop 2000 was used to measure RNA concentration. In the germline V gene, CDR1 corresponds to MDHEN and CDR2 to SYDVKM. From its cysteine to its phenylalanine, the CDR3 spans 15 amino acids. Just CDR3 DNA is preserved here, 45 bases in frame from base 1. V sheds 6 bases and J sheds 0 bases, leaving 13 bases between their ends.

This clonotype was seen at least ten times. The specificity of this receptor is unknown. Base qualities are not at hand, and no much larger clone is one base apart. The method behind the library was multiplex PCR. The instrument given in TCRdb is Illumina HiSeq 4000. To build TCR beta libraries, CDR3 regions were amplified by Arm-PCR using iRepertoire HTBI primers. Before sequencing, the PCR products underwent gel purification. Regarding the original processing steps: A total of around 59 TRBV and approximately 13 TRBJ segments were identified across samples and were used for gene usage analysis of CDR3 amino acid clonotypes. COPE and FqMerger were used to merge filtered high-quality paired reads into contigs. BLAST was used to align contigs to IMGT TRBV, TRBD and TRBJ reference genes, and CDR3 was defined according to IMGT. Highly expanded clones were defined as clonotypes with a frequency above 0.1%. Shannon entropy served as the measure of repertoire diversity, while the Gini coefficient captured V-J evenness. Public clonotypes were defined as clonotypes shared by more than one individual. TCRdb redid the processing of the public reads, applying fastp at Q25 and MiXCR, and retained in-frame beta chains. A single entry per CDR3 protein holds the most common genes and DNA from its merged rows. TCRdb's processing, not the authors', yielded these V and J calls. Here the sample has 600,000 to 650,000 distinct CDR3 sequences; about 16% occur a single time. The ten largest clones represent more than 15% of the sample.

These data were also reused for a study on T cells in Graves' hyperthyroidism and ophthalmopathy. That second report states: Stable Graves' hyperthyroidism was defined as no progression to ophthalmopathy during 18 months of follow-up. Hyperthyroidism patients were newly diagnosed, with disease duration under 2 months, and aged 18 to 65 years. The study excluded patients with uncontrolled infections, other autoimmune diseases, pregnancy or lactation. Diagnoses relied on clinical symptoms, serum thyroxine and TRAb, thyroid ultrasound and orbital computed tomography. A first-round RT-PCR of the TCR CDR3 used the HTBI primer set with the Qiagen OneStep RT-PCR kit. Blood samples also contained most of the expanded thyroid clonotypes (frequency above 0.001), which suggests that blood repertoires may reflect thyroid immune responses. Ophthalmopathy was separated from stable hyperthyroidism by a 13 V-J signature model, with 87.88% sensitivity and approximately 81% specificity obtained in cross-validation and 80%/75% obtained in testing. In validation, the model predicted progression to ophthalmopathy with approximately 71% sensitivity and over 72% specificity, a median of approximately 6.5 months before onset. A discovery cohort of about a hundred patients, 43 with Graves' ophthalmopathy and approximately 60 with stable Graves' hyperthyroidism, was used to find distinguishing TCR V-J signatures. Prospective prediction of ophthalmopathy was tested in an independent validation cohort consisting of 18 to 20 hyperthyroidism patients and around 16 patients who later progressed to ophthalmopathy. The roughly 91 discovery patients were randomly split 7:3 into training and test sets. In addition, the study compared T-cell repertoires in thyroid tissue and in blood from about 6 Graves' hyperthyroidism patients. Once sampling was done, hyperthyroidism patients were given methimazole at a starting dose of 30 mg daily, whereas ophthalmopathy patients were given high-dose intravenous methylprednisolone. The libraries were constructed in a second round of multiplex PCR and then size-selected and purified. Sequencing of the libraries was done on an Illumina HiSeq2000 using paired-end 100 bp reads. Raw data were processed with SOAPnuke, discarding reads with adapters, uncalled bases, mean Phred below 15, or no exact constant-primer or identifier match. COPE v1.2.5 was used to merge the high-quality paired reads, and each unique nucleotide sequence was defined as a clonotype. Clonotypes were aligned to IMGT TRBV, TRBD and TRBJ reference segments using MiTCR v1.1. The analysis included only V-J combinations with a frequency above 0.0001, which together covered around 99% of the repertoires. A TCS score was defined as the ratio between F50 (clonal expansion) and ExV (chaos), using BLOSUM62-based TCRdist between CDR3 peptides within each V-J. Welch's t-statistics and random forest reduced several hundred V-J features to 13, which were used in a naive Bayes classifier (R e1071). No statistical method was used to fix the sample size in advance, and group allocation was not hidden from the investigators. According to the paper, TCR Vbeta CDR3 sequencing was carried out on more than 120 peripheral blood samples, which came from about 45 ophthalmopathy, around 75 hyperthyroidism and roughly 17 progressor patients.

Specimen: peripheral blood mononuclear cells (PBMCs), collected at new diagnosis, from a patient treated with antithyroid drugs. Recombination connected TRBV28 to TRBJ2-3; TRBD2 is possibly the D segment (6 matching bases). This receptor was identified in a young woman with Graves disease. Donor details come from another sample of the same person, matched by shared clones. The DNA sequence reads TGTGCCAGCAGGGTGATTAGCGGAAGCACAGATACGCAGTATTTT. Translated, this is CASRVISGSTDTQYF.